This T cell receptor (beta chain) is from a study of T cell repertoires in cytomegalovirus infection. This clonotype was seen more than once but under ten times. Its antigen is still unknown. TCRdb re-called the reads through MiXCR, storing one row per CDR3 protein. The sample consists of some 110,000 distinct CDR3 sequences, over 25% of them appearing once. V lost 3 bases and J 1 base, leaving 13 bases between the germline ends. Germline CDR1 and CDR2: MGHRA and YSYEKL. This CDR3 has 16 amino acids. This sequence originates from a human donor in good health (CMV status not recorded). Some clones in this sample may be carry-over from other donors' samples. V usage is TRBV4-1 and J usage is TRBJ2-1; perhaps D is TRBD1 or TRBD2 (7 bases each). The material sequenced was CD8+ T cells from cultured PBMCs, taken from culture after CMV antigen stimulation. CDR3 loop: CASSHPRGGSYNEQFF. The CDR3 DNA sequence: TGCGCCAGCAGCCATCCCAGGGGGGGGTCCTACAATGAGCAGTTCTTC.